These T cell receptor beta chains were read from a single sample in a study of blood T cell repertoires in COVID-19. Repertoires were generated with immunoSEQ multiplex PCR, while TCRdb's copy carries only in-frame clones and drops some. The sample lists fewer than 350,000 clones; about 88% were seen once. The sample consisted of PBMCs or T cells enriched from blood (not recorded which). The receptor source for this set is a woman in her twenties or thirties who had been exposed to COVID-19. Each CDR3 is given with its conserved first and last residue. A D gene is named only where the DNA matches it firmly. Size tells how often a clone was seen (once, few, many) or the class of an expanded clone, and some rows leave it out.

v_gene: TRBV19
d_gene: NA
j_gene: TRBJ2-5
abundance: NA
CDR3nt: TGTGCCAGTAGTATAGGGGGCATCAGTTTACAACAAGAGACCCAGTACTTC
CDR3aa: CASSIGGISLQQETQYF

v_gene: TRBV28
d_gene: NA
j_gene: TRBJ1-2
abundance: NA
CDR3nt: TGTGCCAGTTATAGCCGGGAGGAGGGCTACACCTTC
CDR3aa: CASYSREEGYTF

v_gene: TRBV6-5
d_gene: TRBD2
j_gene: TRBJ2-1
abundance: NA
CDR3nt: TGTGCCAGCAGCCGGACTAGCGGGAGGGCCGAGGTGTTCTTC
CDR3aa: CASSRTSGRAEVFF

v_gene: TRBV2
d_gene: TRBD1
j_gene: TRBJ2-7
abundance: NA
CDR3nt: TGTGCCAGCAGTGAAGGGGTATACAGGGGCGCCTTGGAGCAGTACTTC
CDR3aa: CASSEGVYRGALEQYF

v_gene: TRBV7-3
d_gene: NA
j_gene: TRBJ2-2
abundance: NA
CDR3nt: TGTGCCAGCAGCTTATCATCCTCGACTAACACCGGGGAGCTGTTTTTT
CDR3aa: CASSLSSSTNTGELFF

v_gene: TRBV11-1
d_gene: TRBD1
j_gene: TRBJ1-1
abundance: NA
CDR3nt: TGTGCCAGCAGCGAATCGACAGGGGGATACACTGAAGCTTTCTTT
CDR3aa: CASSESTGGYTEAFF

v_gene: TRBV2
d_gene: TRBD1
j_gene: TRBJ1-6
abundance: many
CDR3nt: TGTGCCAGCAGTGTTGAGCAGGGGGCATTTCGTAGAGATTCACCCCTCCACTTT
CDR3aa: CASSVEQGAFRRDSPLHF

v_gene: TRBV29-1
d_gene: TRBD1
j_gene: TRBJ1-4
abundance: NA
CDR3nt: TGCAGCGCTGCGACAGGGACGGGTAATGAAAAACTGTTTTTT
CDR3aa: CSAATGTGNEKLFF

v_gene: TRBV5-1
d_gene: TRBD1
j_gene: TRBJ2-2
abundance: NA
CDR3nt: TGCGCCAGCAGCCCGGGACAGGGGGCCGGCGGGGAGCTGTTTTTT
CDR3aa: CASSPGQGAGGELFF

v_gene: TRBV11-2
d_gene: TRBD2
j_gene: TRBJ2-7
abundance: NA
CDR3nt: TGTGCCAGCAGCTTAGCGACTAGCGGCTCCTACGAGCAGTACTTC
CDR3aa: CASSLATSGSYEQYF

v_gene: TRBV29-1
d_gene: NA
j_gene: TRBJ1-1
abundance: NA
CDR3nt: TGCAGCGTTGAAGAAGGAGGATGGCACGAAGCTTTCTTT
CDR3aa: CSVEEGGWHEAFF

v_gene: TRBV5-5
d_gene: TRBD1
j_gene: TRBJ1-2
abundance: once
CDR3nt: TGTGCCAGCAGCGTACTTGACAGGGGGGCCTATGGCTACACCTTC
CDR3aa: CASSVLDRGAYGYTF

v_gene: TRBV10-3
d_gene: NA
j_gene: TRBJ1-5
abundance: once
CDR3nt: TGTGCCATCAGTGAGTCACAGGATCAGCCCCAGCATTTT
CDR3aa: CAISESQDQPQHF

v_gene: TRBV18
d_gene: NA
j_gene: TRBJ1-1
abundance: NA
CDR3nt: TGTGCCAGCTCACCATTGGAGACAGGAGACACTGAAGCTTTCTTT
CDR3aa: CASSPLETGDTEAFF

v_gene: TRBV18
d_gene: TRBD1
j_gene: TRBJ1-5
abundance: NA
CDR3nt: TGTGCCAGCTCACCACGTTTCCGGACAGGGGTAGGCAATCAGCCCCAGCATTTT
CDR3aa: CASSPRFRTGVGNQPQHF

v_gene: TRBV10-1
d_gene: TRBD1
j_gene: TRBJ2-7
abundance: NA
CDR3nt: TGCGCCAGCAGTCCCGGGACAGGGCTTCCCTACGAGCAGTACTTC
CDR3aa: CASSPGTGLPYEQYF

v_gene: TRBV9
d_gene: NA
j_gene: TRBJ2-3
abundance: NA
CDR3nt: TGTGCCAGCAGCACAGGACAGTCTTCCAGCACAGATACGCAGTATTTT
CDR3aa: CASSTGQSSSTDTQYF

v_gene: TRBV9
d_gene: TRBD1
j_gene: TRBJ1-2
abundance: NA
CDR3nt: TGTGCCAGCAGCGGGGGTTCTTTACAGGGGAATGTCTATGGCTACACCTTC
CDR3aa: CASSGGSLQGNVYGYTF

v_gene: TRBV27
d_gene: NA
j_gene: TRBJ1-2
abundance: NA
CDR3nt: TGTGCCAGCAGGACAGGATACAAAGGCTACACCTTC
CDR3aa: CASRTGYKGYTF

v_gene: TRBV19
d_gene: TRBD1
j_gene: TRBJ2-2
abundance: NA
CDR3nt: TGTGCCAGTAGTAGAGACACAGGGGCCGGGGAGCTGTTTTTT
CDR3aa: CASSRDTGAGELFF

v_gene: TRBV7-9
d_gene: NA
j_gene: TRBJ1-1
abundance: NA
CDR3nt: TGTGCCAGCAGCTTAGATCTCTTCGGGGAAGCTGAAGCTTTCTTT
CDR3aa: CASSLDLFGEAEAFF

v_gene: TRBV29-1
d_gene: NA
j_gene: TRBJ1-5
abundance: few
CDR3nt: TGCAGCGTTGGCGGGATTGATAGTCAGCCCCAGCATTTT
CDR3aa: CSVGGIDSQPQHF

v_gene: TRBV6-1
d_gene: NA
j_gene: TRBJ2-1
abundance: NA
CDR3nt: TGTGCCAGCAGTGATGAAAGCGGACCTCCTAGCAATGAGCAGTTCTTC
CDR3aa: CASSDESGPPSNEQFF

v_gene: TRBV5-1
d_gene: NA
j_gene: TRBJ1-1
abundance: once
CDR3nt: TGCGCCAGCAGCTTGGTTCCGGGGGTTAACACTGAAGCTTTCTTT
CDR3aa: CASSLVPGVNTEAFF

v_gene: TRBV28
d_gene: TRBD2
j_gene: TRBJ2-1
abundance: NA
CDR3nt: TGTGCCAGCAGTTCCGCGGGGGGCCGAAATGAGCAGTTCTTC
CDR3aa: CASSSAGGRNEQFF

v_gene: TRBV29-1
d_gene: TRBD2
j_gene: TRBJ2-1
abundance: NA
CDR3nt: TGCAGCGTCCATGAAAGTGGGCTAGCGGGACGCAATGAGCAGTTCTTC
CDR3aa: CSVHESGLAGRNEQFF

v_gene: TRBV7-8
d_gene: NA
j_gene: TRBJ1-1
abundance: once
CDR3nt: TGTGCCAGCAGCTGGGGGGTAGGGACCGAGGGGACTGAAGCTTTCTTT
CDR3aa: CASSWGVGTEGTEAFF

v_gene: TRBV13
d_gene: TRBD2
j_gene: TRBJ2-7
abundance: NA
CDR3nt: TGTGCCAGCAGCTTGTCCTTAAAGACTAGCGGGAGAGGAAATGAGCAGTACTTC
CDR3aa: CASSLSLKTSGRGNEQYF

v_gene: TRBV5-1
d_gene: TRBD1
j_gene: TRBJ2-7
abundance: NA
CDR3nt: TGCGCCAGCAGCTTGGGGGGACAGGGCCGGTACGAGCAGTACTTC
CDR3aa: CASSLGGQGRYEQYF

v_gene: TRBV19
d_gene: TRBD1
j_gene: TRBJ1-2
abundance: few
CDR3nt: TGTGCCAGTAGTATCCTCGGACAGGGGAGGCCCCGCGGGGGCTACACCTTC
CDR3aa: CASSILGQGRPRGGYTF

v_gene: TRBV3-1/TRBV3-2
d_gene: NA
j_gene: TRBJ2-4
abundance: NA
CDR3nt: TGTGCCAGCAGCCAAGATCGGCTAGCTGCCAAAAACATTCAGTACTTC
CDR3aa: CASSQDRLAAKNIQYF

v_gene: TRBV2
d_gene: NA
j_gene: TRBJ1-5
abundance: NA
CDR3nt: TGTGCCAGCAGCGGGGGAACCATTAATCAGCCCCAGCATTTT
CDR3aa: CASSGGTINQPQHF

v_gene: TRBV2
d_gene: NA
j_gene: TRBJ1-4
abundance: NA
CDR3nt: TGTGCCAGCAAGTACGGAAGGCAGGGCCTTAATGAAAAACTGTTTTTT
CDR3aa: CASKYGRQGLNEKLFF

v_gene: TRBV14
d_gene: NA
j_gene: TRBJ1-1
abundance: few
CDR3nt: TGTGCCAGCAGCCAAGATCTCGGGGGAGGGAACACTGAAGCTTTCTTT
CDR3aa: CASSQDLGGGNTEAFF

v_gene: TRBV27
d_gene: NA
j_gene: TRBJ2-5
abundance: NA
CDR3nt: TGTGCCAGCAGTTTCATTGCGCAAGAGACCCAGTACTTC
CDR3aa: CASSFIAQETQYF

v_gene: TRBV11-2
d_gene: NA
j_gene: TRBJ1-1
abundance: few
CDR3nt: TGTGCCAGCAGCTTCTCGGGGACTGAAGCTTTCTTT
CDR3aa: CASSFSGTEAFF

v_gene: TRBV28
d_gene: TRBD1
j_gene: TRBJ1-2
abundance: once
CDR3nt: TGTGCCAGCAGCCGGGGACAGGATGATTTTTATGGCTACACCTTC
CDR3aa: CASSRGQDDFYGYTF

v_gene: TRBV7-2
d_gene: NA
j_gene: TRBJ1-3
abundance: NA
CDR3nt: TGTGCCAGCAGCCCAGGACAGTTTTTCTCTGGAAACACCATATATTTT
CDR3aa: CASSPGQFFSGNTIYF

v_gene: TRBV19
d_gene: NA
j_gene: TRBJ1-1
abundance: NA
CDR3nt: TGTGCCAGTAGTACCGGACAGATGAACACTGAAGCTTTCTTT
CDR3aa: CASSTGQMNTEAFF

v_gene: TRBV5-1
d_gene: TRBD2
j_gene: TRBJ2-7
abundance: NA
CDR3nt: TGCGCCAGCAGCTCGGGACTAGCGGGAGGGCCCCACGAGCAGTACTTC
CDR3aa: CASSSGLAGGPHEQYF

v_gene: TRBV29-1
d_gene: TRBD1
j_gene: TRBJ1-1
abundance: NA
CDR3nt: TGCAGCGGAAGACAGGGAGTGGACACTGAAGCTTTCTTT
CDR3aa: CSGRQGVDTEAFF

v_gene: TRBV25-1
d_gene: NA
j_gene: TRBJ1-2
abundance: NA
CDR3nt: TGTGCCAGCCATAAGGGGGAGGGCTACACCTTC
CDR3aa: CASHKGEGYTF

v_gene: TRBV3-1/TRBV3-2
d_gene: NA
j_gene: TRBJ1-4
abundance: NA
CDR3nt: TGTGCCAGCAGCCGAGGGAGGGGGGAAAAACTGTTTTTT
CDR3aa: CASSRGRGEKLFF

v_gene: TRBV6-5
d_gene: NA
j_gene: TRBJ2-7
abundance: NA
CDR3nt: TGTGCCAGCAGTTATTTCTCTGGGGAGTACGAGCAGTACTTC
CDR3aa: CASSYFSGEYEQYF

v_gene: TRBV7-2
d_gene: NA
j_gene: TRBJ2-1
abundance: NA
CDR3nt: TGTGCCAGCAGCCTAGTAGGAGGCGATGAGCAGTTCTTC
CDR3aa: CASSLVGGDEQFF

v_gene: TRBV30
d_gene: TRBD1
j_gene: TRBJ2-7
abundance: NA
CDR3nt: TGTGCCTGGAGTGTCCGGGACAGGAGATCCTACGAGCAGTACTTC
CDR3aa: CAWSVRDRRSYEQYF

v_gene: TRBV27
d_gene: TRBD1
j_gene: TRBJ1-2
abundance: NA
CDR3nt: TGTGCCAGCAGGGAACAGGGGGGTCTCTATTATGGCTACACCTTC
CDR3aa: CASREQGGLYYGYTF

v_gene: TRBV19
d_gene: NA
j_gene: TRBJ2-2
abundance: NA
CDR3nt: TGTGCCAGTAGTATTCAGTTAATTACCGGGGAGCTGTTTTTT
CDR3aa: CASSIQLITGELFF

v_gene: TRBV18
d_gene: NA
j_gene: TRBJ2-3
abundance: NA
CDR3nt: TGTGCCAGCTCACCGTCCCTTAGCACAGATACGCAGTATTTT
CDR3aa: CASSPSLSTDTQYF

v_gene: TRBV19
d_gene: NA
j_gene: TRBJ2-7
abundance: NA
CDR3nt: TGTGCCAGTAGTACTAGGACAGCCATCTACGAGCAGTACTTC
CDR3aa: CASSTRTAIYEQYF

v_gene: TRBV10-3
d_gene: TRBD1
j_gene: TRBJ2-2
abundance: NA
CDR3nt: TGTGCCATCAGTACCTCGGACAGGGTTGACACCGGGGAGCTGTTTTTT
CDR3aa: CAISTSDRVDTGELFF

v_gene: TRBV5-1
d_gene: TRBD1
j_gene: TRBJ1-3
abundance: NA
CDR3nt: TGCGCCAGCAGCTTGGCCGGGACAGACTCTGGAAACACCATATATTTT
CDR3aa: CASSLAGTDSGNTIYF

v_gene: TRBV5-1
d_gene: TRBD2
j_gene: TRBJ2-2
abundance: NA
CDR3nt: TGCGCCAGCAGCACCGGACTAGCGGGAGGGACCGGGGAGCTGTTTTTT
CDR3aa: CASSTGLAGGTGELFF

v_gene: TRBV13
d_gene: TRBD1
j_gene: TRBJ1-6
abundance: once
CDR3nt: TGTGCCAGCAGCTTCACCGGGACAGGGGACACCTATAATTCACCCCTCCACTTT
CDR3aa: CASSFTGTGDTYNSPLHF

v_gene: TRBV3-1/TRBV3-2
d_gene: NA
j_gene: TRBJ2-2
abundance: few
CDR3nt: TGTGCCCGGCCGAGGGGGCGGGACGACACCGGGGAGCTGTTTTTT
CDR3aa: CARPRGRDDTGELFF

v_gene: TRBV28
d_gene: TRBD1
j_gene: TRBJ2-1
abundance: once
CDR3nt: TGTGCCAGCAGTTTACATGGGACAGACAATGAGCAGTTCTTC
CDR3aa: CASSLHGTDNEQFF

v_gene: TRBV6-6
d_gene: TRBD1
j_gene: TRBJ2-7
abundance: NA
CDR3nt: TGTGCCAGCAGAACAGGGGTGGGCTCCTACGAGCAGTACTTC
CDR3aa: CASRTGVGSYEQYF

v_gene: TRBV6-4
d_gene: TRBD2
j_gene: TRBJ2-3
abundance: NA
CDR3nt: TGTGCCAGCAGTGAGGCGGGAGGGGCGGATACGCAGTATTTT
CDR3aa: CASSEAGGADTQYF

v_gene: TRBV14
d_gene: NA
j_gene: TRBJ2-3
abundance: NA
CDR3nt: TGTGCCAGCAGCCCCTGGGCCAGCACAGATACGCAGTATTTT
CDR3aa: CASSPWASTDTQYF